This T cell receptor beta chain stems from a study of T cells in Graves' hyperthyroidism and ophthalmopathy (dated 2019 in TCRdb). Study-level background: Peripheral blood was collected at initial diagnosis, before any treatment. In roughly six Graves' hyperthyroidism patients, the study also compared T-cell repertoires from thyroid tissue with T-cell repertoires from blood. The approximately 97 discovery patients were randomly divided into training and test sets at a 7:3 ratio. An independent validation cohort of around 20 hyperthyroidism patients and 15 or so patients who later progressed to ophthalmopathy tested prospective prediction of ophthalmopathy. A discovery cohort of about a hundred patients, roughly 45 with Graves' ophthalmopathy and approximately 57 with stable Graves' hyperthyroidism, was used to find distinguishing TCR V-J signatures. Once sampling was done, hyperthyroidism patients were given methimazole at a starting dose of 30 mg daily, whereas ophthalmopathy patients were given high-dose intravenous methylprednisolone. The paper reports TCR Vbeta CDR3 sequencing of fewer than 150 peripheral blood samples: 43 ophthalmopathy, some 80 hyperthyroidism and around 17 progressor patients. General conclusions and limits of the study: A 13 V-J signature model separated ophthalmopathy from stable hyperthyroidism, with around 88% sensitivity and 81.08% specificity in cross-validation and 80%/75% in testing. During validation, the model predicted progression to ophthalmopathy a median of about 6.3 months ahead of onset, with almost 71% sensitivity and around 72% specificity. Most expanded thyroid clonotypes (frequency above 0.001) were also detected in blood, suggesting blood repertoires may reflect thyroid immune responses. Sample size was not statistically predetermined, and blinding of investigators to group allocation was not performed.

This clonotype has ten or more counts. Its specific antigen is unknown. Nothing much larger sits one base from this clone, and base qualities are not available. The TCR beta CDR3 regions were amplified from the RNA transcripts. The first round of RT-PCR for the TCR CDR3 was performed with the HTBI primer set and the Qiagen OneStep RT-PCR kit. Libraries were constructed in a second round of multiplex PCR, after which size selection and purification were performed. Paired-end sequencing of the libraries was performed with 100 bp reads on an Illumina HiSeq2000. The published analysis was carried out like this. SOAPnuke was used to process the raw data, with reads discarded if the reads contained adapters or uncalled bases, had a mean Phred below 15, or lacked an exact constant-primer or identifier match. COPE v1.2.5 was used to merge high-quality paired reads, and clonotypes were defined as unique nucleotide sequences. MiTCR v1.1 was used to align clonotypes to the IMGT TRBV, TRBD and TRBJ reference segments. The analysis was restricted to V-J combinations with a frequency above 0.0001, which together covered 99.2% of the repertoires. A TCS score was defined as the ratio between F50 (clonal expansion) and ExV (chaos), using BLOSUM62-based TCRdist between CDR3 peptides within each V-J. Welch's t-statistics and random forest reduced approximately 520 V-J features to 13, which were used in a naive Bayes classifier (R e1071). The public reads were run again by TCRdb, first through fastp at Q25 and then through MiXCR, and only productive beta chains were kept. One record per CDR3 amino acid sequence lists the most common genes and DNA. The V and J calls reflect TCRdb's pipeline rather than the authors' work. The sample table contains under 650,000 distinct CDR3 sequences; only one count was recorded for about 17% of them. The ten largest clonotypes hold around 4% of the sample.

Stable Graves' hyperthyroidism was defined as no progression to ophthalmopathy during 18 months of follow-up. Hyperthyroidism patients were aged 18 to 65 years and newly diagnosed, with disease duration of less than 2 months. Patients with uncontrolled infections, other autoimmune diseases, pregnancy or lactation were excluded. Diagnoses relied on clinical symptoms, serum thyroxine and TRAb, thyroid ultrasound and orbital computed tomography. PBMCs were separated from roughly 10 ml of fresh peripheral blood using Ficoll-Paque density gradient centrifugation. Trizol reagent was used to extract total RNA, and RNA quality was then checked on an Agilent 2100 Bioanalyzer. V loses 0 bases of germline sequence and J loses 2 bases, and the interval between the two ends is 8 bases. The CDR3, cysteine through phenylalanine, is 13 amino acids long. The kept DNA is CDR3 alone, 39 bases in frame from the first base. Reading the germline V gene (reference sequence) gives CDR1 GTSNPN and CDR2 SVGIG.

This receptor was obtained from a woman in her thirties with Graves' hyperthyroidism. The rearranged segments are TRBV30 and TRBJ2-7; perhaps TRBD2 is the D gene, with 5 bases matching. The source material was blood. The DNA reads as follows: TGTGCCTGGAGTGTGACTACGCCCTACGAGCAGTACTTC. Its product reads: CAWSVTTPYEQYF.